These 21 T cell receptor beta chains came from one sample sequenced in a study of immune evolution from preneoplasia to lung adenocarcinoma. Libraries were prepared by immunoSEQ multiplex PCR; TCRdb keeps only in-frame clonotypes and omits some of them. The sample includes 20,000 to 25,000 clones, around three quarters of them seen just once. Sequencing was carried out using FFPE invasive lung adenocarcinoma tissue. The source of these receptors is a person between 60 and 70 years old with lung adenocarcinoma.

The V call is TRBV5-1, the J call TRBJ2-3; a possible D gene is TRBD2 (6 bases). Germline V gene data show CDR1 as SGHRS and CDR2 as YFSETQ. Trimming removed 7 bases from V and 0 bases from J, with 12 bases in between. The CDR3 contains 14 residues. CDR3 protein: CASARGGSTDTQYF. As DNA, the CDR3 is TGCGCCAGCGCGCGGGGAGGAAGCACAGATACGCAGTATTTT.

This chain links TRBV19 with TRBJ2-7; 10 nucleotides match TRBD1. V shed 3 bases and J 3 bases; nucleotides not matched to a gene: 5. CDR1 and CDR2 (germline): LNHDA, SQIVND (reference sequence). The CDR3 spans 15 residues. The CDR3 sequence is CASSMSGQGIYEQYF. As DNA, the CDR3 is TGTGCCAGTAGTATGTCGGGACAGGGGATCTACGAGCAGTACTTC.

In this sample, this clone turned up once. This sequence joins TRBV6-6 and TRBJ1-3, with D uncertain. The CDR3 consists of 12 residues. Germline-derived CDR1 and CDR2 are MNHNY and SVGAGI (reference sequence). Trimming shortened V by 3 bases and J by 7 bases, and 7 bases separated the two germline ends. CDR3 nucleotide sequence: TGTGCCAGCAGTTATTACCTGAACACCATATATTTT. It yields the protein CASSYYLNTIYF.

The V and J genes are TRBV7-2 and TRBJ2-7; 9 nucleotides agree with TRBD1. Looked up from germline, CDR1 is SGHTA and CDR2 is FQGNSA. The CDR3 contains 13 residues. J gave up 13 bases and V 4 bases, and 11 bases lay outside the gene matches. This chain's CDR3 is CASSSYRGTGLYF. CDR3 DNA: TGTGCCAGCAGCTCCTACCGAGGGACAGGGTTATACTTC. The full variable domain, completed using reference TRBV7-2 and TRBJ2-7, is GAGVSQSPSNKVTEKGKDVELRCDPISGHTALYWYRQSLGQGLEFLIYFQGNSAPDKSGLPSDRFSAERTGGSVSTLTIQRTQQEDSAVYLCASSSYRGTGLYFGPGTRLTVT.

The rearrangement uses TRBV5-1 and TRBJ2-5; TRBD2 might be the D (6 bases). This CDR3 is built from 14 residues. Germline CDR1 reads SGHRS; CDR2 reads YFSETQ. Trimming took 4 bases from V and 4 from J, leaving 14 bases between them. CDR3 in amino acids: CASSEGGGRETQYF. Here the CDR3 DNA reads TGCGCCAGCAGCGAGGGAGGAGGACGAGAGACCCAGTACTTC.

This chain links TRBV18 with TRBJ2-7; weak D call: TRBD2 (5 bases). The ends were cut back, 3 bases at V and 7 bases at J, with 13 bases in the middle. This CDR3 has 13 residues. Per germline, CDR1 KGHSH and CDR2 LQKENI. The CDR3, as DNA: TGTGCCAGCTCACCCCGGACTGGGAGTGAGCAGTACTTC. The encoded protein is CASSPRTGSEQYF.

V is TRBV15 and J is TRBJ2-1; 8 nucleotides align to TRBD2. The CDR3 contains 14 residues. V was pared by 2 bases and J by 6 bases, with 3 bases of the junction left unmatched. CDR1 LNHNV and CDR2 YYDKDF come from the germline V gene (reference sequence). Written as DNA, the CDR3 is TGTGCCACCAGCAGAAAGGGGACTAGCAATGAGCAGTTCTTC. Its translation is CATSRKGTSNEQFF.

The J gene is TRBJ2-5, the V gene TRBV28; the D is unclear. There are 15 residues in the CDR3. Germline CDR1 and CDR2: MDHEN and SYDVKM. Trimming pared 3 bases from V and 9 bases from J, leaving 20 bases between. CDR3 nucleotide sequence: TGTGCCAGCAGTTTCTGGGTGGCAGACCAAACGGCCCAGTACTTC. The encoded protein is CASSFWVADQTAQYF.

The chain is built from TRBV29-1 and TRBJ2-1, with 13 bases fitting TRBD2. The CDR3 length is 14 residues. Unmatched junction bases numbered 5, after V lost 7 bases and J lost 5 bases. Germline values: CDR1 SQVTM, CDR2 ANQGSEA. CDR3 residues: CSADGTSGNNEQFF. Here the CDR3 DNA reads TGCAGCGCTGACGGGACTAGCGGGAACAATGAGCAGTTCTTC.

The V gene is TRBV19, the J gene TRBJ1-1; 8 nucleotides match TRBD1. CDR1 is LNHDA, CDR2 SQIVND, per germline (reference sequence). This CDR3 contains 14 residues. Trimming took 7 bases from V and 1 from J; bases not matched to a gene: 5. The CDR3 DNA is TGTGCCAGTACGGGACAGGCGAGGAACACTGAAGCTTTCTTT. Protein sequence: CASTGQARNTEAFF.

CDR3 region: CASSVQSGPYEQYF. In DNA form, the CDR3 reads TGTGCCAGCAGCGTGCAAAGCGGTCCCTACGAGCAGTACTTC. The chain has TRBV9 and TRBJ2-7; weak D call: TRBD2 (5 bases). V shed 2 bases and J shed 2 bases, with 11 bases lying between them. Looked up from germline, CDR1 is SGDLS and CDR2 is YYNGEE. This CDR3 region has 14 residues.

CDR3 residues: CASSFSGPGYEQYF. The CDR3 DNA is TGTGCCAGCAGTTTCTCGGGTCCCGGCTACGAGCAGTACTTC. The chain links TRBV28 to TRBJ2-7; D is ambiguous. Germline loops: CDR1 MDHEN, CDR2 SYDVKM. The germline V and J ends were trimmed by 3 bases and 3 bases, with 12 bases remaining between them. The CDR3 extends over 14 amino acids.

Only one count was recorded for this clone. The V gene is TRBV7-2, the J gene TRBJ2-5; TRBD1 is a possible D gene (7 bases). With 5 bases removed from V and 5 bases from J, the gap between germline ends came to 18 bases. From germline, CDR1 is SGHTA and CDR2 FQGNSA. The CDR3 runs 15 residues. CDR3 DNA: TGTGCCAGCAGCCCTAGGAGGGTCAGGGGGGAGACCCAGTACTTC. Amino acids: CASSPRRVRGETQYF.

The chain has TRBV19 and TRBJ2-7; 7 bases are a match to TRBD1. Germline V gene lookup returns CDR1 LNHDA and CDR2 SQIVND (reference sequence). The CDR3 length is 14 residues. J gave up 1 base and V 5 bases, and 5 bases lay outside the gene matches. As DNA, the CDR3 is TGTGCCAGTAGTGGGACAGAGGGATCCTACGAGCAGTACTTC. As protein: CASSGTEGSYEQYF.

The chain uses TRBV10-2 and TRBJ1-5; D call uncertain. Trimming removed 3 bases at V and 2 bases at J, with 11 bases between. This CDR3 comprises 15 residues. Germline loops: CDR1 WSHSY, CDR2 SAAADI. This chain's CDR3 is CASSETGQGNQPQHF. CDR3 bases: TGCGCCAGCAGTGAAACTGGGCAGGGCAATCAGCCCCAGCATTTT.

This sequence joins TRBV2 and TRBJ1-2; D is perhaps TRBD1 (5 bases). The V gene lost 10 bases and the J gene lost 8 bases, with 20 bases spanning the gap. Germline CDR1 SNHLY, CDR2 FYNNEI. The CDR3 totals 13 residues. Here the CDR3 reads CAKGERALGGYTF. CDR3 nucleotides: TGTGCCAAAGGGGAGCGGGCTCTTGGGGGCTACACCTTC.

The V and J genes are TRBV12-5 and TRBJ2-3; D is unclear. CDR1 is LGHNT and CDR2 is FRNRAP in the germline V gene. The CDR3 sequence is 12 residues long. The V end was cut by 4 bases, the J end by 4 bases, with 6 bases between. Here the CDR3 DNA reads TGTGCTAGTGGTTATGGGGCAGATACGCAGTATTTT. It specifies CASGYGADTQYF.

The rearrangement joins TRBV9 to TRBJ1-1; D not resolved. CDR1 and CDR2 (germline): SGDLS, YYNGEE. The CDR3 totals 12 residues. Deletions cut 3 bases from V and 1 base from J, with 4 bases between. The CDR3 spells CASSGSNTEAFF. In DNA form, the CDR3 reads TGTGCCAGCAGCGGATCGAACACTGAAGCTTTCTTT.

This clone was detected only a few times. The CDR3 region is CASSTPRDRGLDNEQFF. For the CDR3, the DNA is TGTGCCAGCAGTACCCCCCGGGACAGGGGTCTCGACAATGAGCAGTTCTTC. The gene calls are TRBV28 and TRBJ2-1; 10 positions match TRBD1. Germline V gene sequence: CDR1 MDHEN, CDR2 SYDVKM. This CDR3 comprises 17 residues. Trimming cost V 5 bases and J 5 bases; bases outside gene matches: 12.

This rearrangement joins TRBV4-1 to TRBJ1-2; a possible D gene is TRBD1 (5 bases). Germline values: CDR1 MGHRA, CDR2 YSYEKL. The germline V and J ends were trimmed by 3 bases and 7 bases, with 21 bases remaining between them. The CDR3 is 16 amino acids. As DNA, the CDR3 is TGCGCCAGCAGCCAGCGACGGGACGCACGTTGGGGTGGCTACACCTTC. Translation: CASSQRRDARWGGYTF.

This clone has just one count. This chain links TRBV27 with TRBJ2-7; the D is unclear. CDR1 MNHEY and CDR2 SMNVEV come from the germline V gene (reference sequence). CDR3 length: 14 amino acids. The ends were cut back, 1 base at V and 2 bases at J, with 9 bases in the middle. CDR3 coding DNA: TGTGCCAGCAGTTTATACATAGGGCCCTACGAGCAGTACTTC. Protein sequence: CASSLYIGPYEQYF.